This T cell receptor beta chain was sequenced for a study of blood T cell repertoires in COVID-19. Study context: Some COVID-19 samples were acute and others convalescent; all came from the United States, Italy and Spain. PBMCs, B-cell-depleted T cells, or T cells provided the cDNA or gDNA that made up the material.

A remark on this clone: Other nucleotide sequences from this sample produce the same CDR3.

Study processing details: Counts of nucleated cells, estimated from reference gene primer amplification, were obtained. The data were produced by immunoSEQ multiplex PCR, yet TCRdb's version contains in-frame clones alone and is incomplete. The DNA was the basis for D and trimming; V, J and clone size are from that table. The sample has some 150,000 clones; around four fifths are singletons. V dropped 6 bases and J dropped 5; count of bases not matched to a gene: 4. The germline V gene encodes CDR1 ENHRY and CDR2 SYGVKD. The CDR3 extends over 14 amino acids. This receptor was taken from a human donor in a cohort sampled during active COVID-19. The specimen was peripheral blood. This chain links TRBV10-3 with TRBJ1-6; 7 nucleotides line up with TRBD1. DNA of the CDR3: TGTGCCATCAGGGGGACAGCAGATAATTCACCCCTCCACTTT. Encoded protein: CAIRGTADNSPLHF.